The 9 T cell receptor beta chains listed next were all sequenced from one sample in a study of blood T cells in healthy people across ages. A second PCR, run for roughly 7 to 12 cycles, used a sample-barcoded 5' primer plus a J-beta primer mix. TCRdb recomputed calls from the 5' RACE reads with MiXCR, one row per CDR3 protein. Here the sample spans 1.5 million to 2 million distinct CDR3 sequences, 28% being singletons. Sequences were obtained from blood. The receptors here all came from a woman in her thirties in good health.

J is TRBJ2-1 and V is TRBV27; D unresolved. In germline, CDR1 is MNHEY, CDR2 SMNVEV (reference sequence). V was clipped by 8 bases and J by 3 bases, with 11 bases between them. The CDR3 has 13 residues. Written as DNA, the CDR3 is TGTGCCAGCGGAAACTCGATCTACAATGAGCAGTTCTTC. Translated: CASGNSIYNEQFF.

The chain couples TRBV29-1 to TRBJ2-5, with 12 positions matching TRBD2. Losses at the gene ends were 4 bases for V and 5 bases for J; bases not matched to a gene: 8. CDR1 and CDR2 from the germline V gene are SQVTM and ANQGSEA. The CDR3 totals 15 residues. CDR3 coding DNA: TGCAGCGTTGTTAAACTAGCGGGGGGAGGGGAGACCCAGTACTTC. It is translated as CSVVKLAGGGETQYF.

This clonotype was detected a few times. The V and J genes are TRBV7-2 and TRBJ2-1; the D gene is possibly TRBD1 (5 bases). The J call may be in error: the DNA end matches TRBJ2-7 better. This CDR3 has 13 amino acids. Germline assignment: CDR1 SGHTA and CDR2 FQGNSA. CDR3 amino acids: CASSSRTYNEQYF. The CDR3, as DNA: TGTGCCAGCAGCTCCCGGACATACAATGAGCAGTACTTC.

This clonotype was seen a few times. The chain joins TRBV12-3 or TRBV12-4 to TRBJ1-5; TRBD1 might be the D (5 bases). The CDR3 loop spans 15 amino acids. The V and J ends lost 4 bases and 6 bases respectively, with 16 bases between them. The CDR3: CASSSQWGTAQPQHF. The CDR3 DNA reads as TGTGCCAGCAGTTCCCAATGGGGGACGGCTCAGCCCCAGCATTTT.

Comments on this clonotype: Given a much more abundant clone one base away, this may be a read error. V and J are TRBV29-1 and TRBJ2-7, with 7 nucleotides matching TRBD2. Germline CDR1 reads SQVTM; CDR2 reads ANQGSEA. V lost 4 bases, J lost 7 bases, and 16 bases stayed unmatched. The CDR3 is 15 residues long. The chain's CDR3 is CSVGMGRESPREQYF. The CDR3 DNA sequence: TGCAGCGTTGGAATGGGGCGGGAGAGCCCTAGAGAGCAGTACTTC.

In regard to this clonotype: One base away lies a much larger clone, so this may be a sequencing read error. The V gene is TRBV4-1, the J gene TRBJ2-5; 8 nucleotides agree with TRBD1. The V segment lost 2 bases and the J segment 11 bases; nucleotides outside the gene matches: 10. CDR1 is MGHRA, CDR2 YSYEKL, per germline. The CDR3 loop spans 14 amino acids. The CDR3 coding sequence is TGCGCCAGCAGCCAATCGGACAGGGACAATGAGCAGTACTTC. Amino acid sequence: CASSQSDRDNEQYF.

The V gene is TRBV20-1, the J gene TRBJ1-4; possibly TRBD1 for D (5 bases). There are 13 residues in the CDR3. Germline V lookup: CDR1 DFQATT, CDR2 SNEGSKA (reference sequence). Trimming removed 3 bases at V and 5 bases at J, with 10 bases between. CDR3 region: CSASSTVNEKLFF. In DNA form, the CDR3 reads TGCAGTGCTAGTTCGACAGTAAATGAAAAACTGTTTTTT.

The V and J genes are TRBV27 and TRBJ2-7; 11 bases are shared with TRBD1. The CDR3 spans 16 residues. Trimming took 7 bases from V and 7 from J; bases not matched to a gene: 15. Germline V CDR1 and CDR2: MNHEY, SMNVEV (reference sequence). CDR3: CASMAFLGTGGFEQYF. CDR3 DNA sequence: TGTGCCAGCATGGCATTTTTAGGGACAGGGGGTTTTGAGCAGTACTTC.

This chain connects TRBV6-1 to TRBJ1-1, with a possible D match to TRBD1 (6 bases). CDR1 and CDR2 from the germline V gene are MNHNS and SASEGT. Deletions cut 2 bases from V and 5 bases from J, with 21 bases between. This CDR3 has 17 residues. This CDR3 reads CASSELTGRGTKTEAFF. CDR3 sequence (DNA): TGTGCCAGCAGTGAACTAACAGGGCGGGGTACGAAGACTGAAGCTTTCTTT.